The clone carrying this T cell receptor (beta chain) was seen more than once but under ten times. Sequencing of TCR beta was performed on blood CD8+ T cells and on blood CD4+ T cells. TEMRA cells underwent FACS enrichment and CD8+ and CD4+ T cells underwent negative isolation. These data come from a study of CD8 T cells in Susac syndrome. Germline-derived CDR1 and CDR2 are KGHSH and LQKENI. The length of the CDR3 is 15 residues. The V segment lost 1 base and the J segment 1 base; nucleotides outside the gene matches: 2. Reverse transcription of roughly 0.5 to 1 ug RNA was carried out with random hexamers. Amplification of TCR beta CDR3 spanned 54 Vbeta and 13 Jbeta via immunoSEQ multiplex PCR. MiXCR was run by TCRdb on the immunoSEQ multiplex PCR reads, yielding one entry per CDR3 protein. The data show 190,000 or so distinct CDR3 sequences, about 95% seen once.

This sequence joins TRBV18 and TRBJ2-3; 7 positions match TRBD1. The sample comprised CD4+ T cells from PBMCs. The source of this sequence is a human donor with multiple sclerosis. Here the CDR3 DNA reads TGTGCCAGCTCACCACAGGGGGCCGGCACAGATACGCAGTATTTT. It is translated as CASSPQGAGTDTQYF. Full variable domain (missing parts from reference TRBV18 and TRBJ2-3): NAGVMQNPRHLVRRRGQEARLRCSPMKGHSHVYWYRQLPEEGLKFMVYLQKENIIDESGMPKERFSAEFPKEGPSILRIQQVVRGDSAAYFCASSPQGAGTDTQYFGPGTRLTVL.